Listed here are 29 T cell receptor beta chains from one sample, sequenced in a study of CD8+ T cells in alopecia areata. Treatment reported: oral pan-JAK inhibitor, 5-10 mg twice daily. Sequencing relied on a cDNA template that was reverse transcribed from extracted RNA. TCRdb's copy holds only in-frame clones and misses some; the assay was immunoSEQ multiplex PCR. The sample shows roughly 200,000 clones, roughly 44% of them seen only once. The specimen was CD4+ T cells sorted from blood, collected at approximately week 36, from a patient treated with tofacitinib. Receptors were obtained from a human donor with alopecia areata.

The chain uses TRBV7-2 and TRBJ2-7, with 7 bases that match TRBD1. V was clipped by 4 bases and J by 3 bases; unmatched bases: 6. CDR3 length: 14 residues. Germline V gives CDR1 SGHTA, CDR2 FQGNSA. For the CDR3, the DNA is TGTGCCAGCAGCTCGTCTGGACAGGTCTACGAGCAGTACTTC. Translated, it gives CASSSSGQVYEQYF.

The chain links TRBV27 to TRBJ1-1; TRBD1 matches 8 bases. This CDR3 is built from 16 residues. CDR1 and CDR2 (germline): MNHEY, SMNVEV (reference sequence). Trimming at V came to 6 bases and at J to 0 bases, leaving 9 bases not matched to a gene. The CDR3 DNA follows: TGTGCCAGCAGGAAGGGACAGGCGCCCTTGAACACTGAAGCTTTCTTT. It encodes CASRKGQAPLNTEAFF.

This clone has only a few counts. This rearrangement joins TRBV27 to TRBJ2-7; 13 bases are shared with TRBD2. Germline CDR1 reads MNHEY; CDR2 reads SMNVEV (reference sequence). Germline trimming cut 4 bases from V and 0 bases from J; bases unmatched to any gene: 6. The CDR3 totals 17 residues. CDR3 nucleotide sequence: TGTGCCAGCAGTTCCTTCGGACTAGCGGGAGCCTCCTACGAGCAGTACTTC. It is translated as CASSSFGLAGASYEQYF.

This clone has only a few counts. V gene TRBV29-1 combines with J gene TRBJ2-3, with 7 positions matching TRBD2. The CDR3 runs to 16 residues. The V and J ends lost 2 bases and 2 bases, in that order; junction bases with no gene match: 10. Germline CDR1 SQVTM, CDR2 ANQGSEA. The CDR3 bases are TGCAGCGTTGAACTCCTAGCGGAGCGGTCCACAGATACGCAGTATTTT. Amino acid sequence: CSVELLAERSTDTQYF.

This clone showed up just a few times. The CDR3 reads CASSMPGVTEAFF. CDR3 DNA sequence: TGTGCCAGCAGTATGCCGGGAGTAACTGAAGCTTTCTTT. The chain is built from TRBV5-5 and TRBJ1-1; D gene ambiguous. The CDR3 totals 13 residues. Per the germline V gene, CDR1 is SGHKS and CDR2 is YYEKEE (reference sequence). V was shortened by 5 bases and J by 5 bases, with 13 bases between the two germline ends.

This rearrangement joins TRBV4-2 to TRBJ2-7, with 10 bases matching TRBD1. Trimming took 0 bases from V and 8 from J; bases not matched to a gene: 4. Germline CDR1 LGHNA, CDR2 YNFKEQ. The CDR3 covers 14 residues. Here the CDR3 reads CASSQDWDRGKQYF. The CDR3 coding sequence is TGTGCCAGCAGCCAAGACTGGGACAGGGGAAAGCAGTACTTC.

V usage is TRBV2 and J usage is TRBJ2-7, with 7 bases aligning to TRBD1. The CDR3 length is 15 residues. Germline V gives CDR1 SNHLY, CDR2 FYNNEI. J lost 1 base, V lost 5 bases, and 8 bases had no gene match. The CDR3 nucleotides are TGTGCCAGCAGTCCCGACAGGGTGGAGTCCTACGAGCAGTACTTC. It encodes CASSPDRVESYEQYF. Combining the CDR3 with reference TRBV2 and TRBJ2-7 gives the whole variable domain EPEVTQTPSHQVTQMGQEVILRCVPISNHLYFYWYRQILGQKVEFLVSFYNNEISEKSEIFDDQFSVERPDGSNFTLKIRSTKLEDSAMYFCASSPDRVESYEQYFGPGTRLTVT.

This clone was seen only once. The chain recombines TRBV11-2 with TRBJ2-3; no firm D call. Germline lookup yields CDR1 SGHAT and CDR2 FQNNGV. The CDR3 length is 13 residues. V was shortened by 5 bases and J by 4 bases, with 10 bases between the two germline ends. In DNA form, the CDR3 reads TGTGCCAGCAGCATTATACCGGCAGATACGCAGTATTTT. Protein sequence: CASSIIPADTQYF.

The genes are TRBV30 and TRBJ1-1; D uncertain. The CDR3 has 13 residues. Per germline, CDR1 GTSNPN and CDR2 SVGIG (reference sequence). Trimming left V 2 bases short and J 8 bases short, with 15 bases between. In nucleotides, the CDR3 is TGTGCCTGGAGTCGGACCCCTGAACGGGAAGCTTTCTTT. Its translation: CAWSRTPEREAFF.

This clone turned up a few times. The rearrangement links TRBV4-2 to TRBJ1-3, with no clear D. This CDR3 contains 12 residues. V was cut by 0 bases and J by 4 bases, with 1 base left in between. The germline V gene encodes CDR1 LGHNA and CDR2 YNFKEQ. The CDR3 sequence: CASSQEGNTIYF. The CDR3 nucleotides are TGTGCCAGCAGCCAAGAGGGAAACACCATATATTTT.

This clone showed up just once. Here the CDR3 DNA reads TGTGCCAGCAGCTTGCCGGGTGTTTCCTACGAGCAGTACTTC. Translating it yields CASSLPGVSYEQYF. This sequence joins TRBV11-1 and TRBJ2-7; D remains ambiguous. CDR3 length: 14 amino acids. The V and J ends lost 3 bases and 1 base respectively, with 10 bases between them. Germline CDR1 is SGHAT and CDR2 is FQDESV (reference sequence).

The rearrangement joins TRBV4-1 to TRBJ2-3; D ambiguous. The CDR3 sequence is 14 residues long. V was trimmed by 4 bases and J by 6 bases, leaving 14 bases between them. CDR1 and CDR2 (germline): MGHRA, YSYEKL. CDR3 bases: TGCGCCAGCAGCCCCCCCCTGAAAAGGGATACGCAGTATTTT. It codes for CASSPPLKRDTQYF.

The V and J genes are TRBV28 and TRBJ2-1; 10 nucleotides match TRBD2. With 1 base clipped from V and 8 bases from J, the junction kept 2 bases outside the gene matches. Germline CDR1 and CDR2: MDHEN and SYDVKM. This CDR3 has 14 residues. The CDR3 nucleotides are TGTGCCAGCAGTTTATCCAGCGGGAGGGATGAGCAGTTCTTC. Its translation is CASSLSSGRDEQFF.

In this sample, this clone turned up a few times. The rearrangement links TRBV19 to TRBJ2-2; weak D call: TRBD2 (6 bases). CDR3 length: 17 residues. Germline loops: CDR1 LNHDA, CDR2 SQIVND (reference sequence). The V end was cut by 11 bases, the J end by 5 bases, with 27 bases between. CDR3 amino acids: CAGSPSAYLGVTGELFF. The CDR3 nucleotides read TGTGCCGGTTCGCCTAGCGCCTACCTTGGGGTAACCGGGGAGCTGTTTTTT.

This chain connects TRBV30 to TRBJ2-4; TRBD1 matches at 9 bases. The CDR3 spans 14 residues. Germline V gene sequence: CDR1 GTSNPN, CDR2 SVGIG (reference sequence). The J segment lost 4 bases and the V segment lost 4 bases, leaving 5 bases of the junction unmatched. This chain's CDR3 is CAWTTGQGKNIQYF. The CDR3 DNA reads TGTGCCTGGACCACGGGACAGGGAAAAAACATTCAGTACTTC. Full variable domain (outside the CDR3, taken from reference TRBV30 and TRBJ2-4): SQTIHQWPATLVQPVGSPLSLECTVEGTSNPNLYWYRQAAGRGLQLLFYSVGIGQISSEVPQNLSASRPQDRQFILSSKKLLLSDSGFYLCAWTTGQGKNIQYFGAGTRLSVL.

The CDR3 bases are TGTGCCAGTACTGACCGTTCGGGGAGGGACTATGGCTACACCTTC. It yields the protein CASTDRSGRDYGYTF. The gene calls are TRBV19 and TRBJ1-2; no clear D gene. Trimming removed 7 bases at V and 3 bases at J, with 18 bases between. Germline assignment: CDR1 LNHDA and CDR2 SQIVND (reference sequence). This CDR3 is built from 15 residues.

The chain has TRBV5-1 and TRBJ2-6; TRBD1 is a possible D gene (5 bases). V was clipped by 4 bases and J by 2 bases, with 13 bases between them. The CDR3 spans 16 residues. Germline-derived CDR1 and CDR2 are SGHRS and YFSETQ. CDR3 DNA sequence: TGCGCCAGCAGCCCTTCACAGGCGGCTGGGGCCAACGTCCTGACTTTC. Translation: CASSPSQAAGANVLTF.

This clone has a handful of counts. J is TRBJ2-5 and V is TRBV30, with TRBD1 identical over 10 bases. V was pared by 5 bases and J by 1 base, with 4 bases of the junction left unmatched. This CDR3 has 14 amino acids. Germline CDR1 and CDR2: GTSNPN and SVGIG (reference sequence). The CDR3 DNA reads as TGTGCCTGGGGACAGGGGGGACTCCAAGAGACCCAGTACTTC. As protein: CAWGQGGLQETQYF.

In its sample, this clone was seen a few times. The chain combines TRBV30 with TRBJ2-6; D perhaps matches TRBD1 (5 bases). Deletions cut 1 base from V and 0 bases from J, with 16 bases between. The CDR3 is 18 amino acids. Germline-derived CDR1 and CDR2 are GTSNPN and SVGIG (reference sequence). CDR3 loop: CAWSGSRVALSGANVLTF. DNA for the CDR3: TGTGCCTGGAGTGGCAGCAGGGTGGCCCTCTCTGGGGCCAACGTCCTGACTTTC. The full variable domain, its missing parts supplied by reference TRBV30 and TRBJ2-6, is SQTIHQWPATLVQPVGSPLSLECTVEGTSNPNLYWYRQAAGRGLQLLFYSVGIGQISSEVPQNLSASRPQDRQFILSSKKLLLSDSGFYLCAWSGSRVALSGANVLTFGAGSRLTVL.

The gene calls are TRBV10-3 and TRBJ2-6; 9 bases are shared with TRBD1. Germline CDR1 is ENHRY and CDR2 is SYGVKD. V lost 2 bases and J lost 6; bases outside the gene matches: 8. The CDR3 has 17 amino acids. The CDR3 coding sequence is TGTGCCATCAGTGAGGGGACAGGGACACCTGAGGCCAACGTCCTGACTTTC. This encodes CAISEGTGTPEANVLTF.

This chain connects TRBV30 to TRBJ2-3; no reliable D call. The CDR3 is made up of 11 amino acids. Trimming shortened V by 7 bases and J by 3 bases, and 8 bases separated the two germline ends. Per the germline V gene, CDR1 is GTSNPN and CDR2 is SVGIG (reference sequence). The CDR3 bases are TGTGCCTCATCACCAACAGATACGCAGTATTTT. This translates into CASSPTDTQYF.

V is TRBV7-9 and J is TRBJ1-5; 7 bases are shared with TRBD1. This CDR3 contains 15 residues. Germline loops: CDR1 SEHNR, CDR2 FQNEAQ (reference sequence). The V segment lost 5 bases and the J segment 1 base; nucleotides outside the gene matches: 5. CDR3 DNA sequence: TGTGCCAGCAGCGAGCAGGGGGTAAGCAATCAGCCCCAGCATTTT. Translated: CASSEQGVSNQPQHF.

The chain recombines TRBV7-2 with TRBJ2-4, with TRBD2 identical over 7 bases. This CDR3 region has 17 residues. Unmatched junction bases numbered 6, after V lost 1 base and J lost 0 bases. Germline-derived CDR1 and CDR2 are SGHTA and FQGNSA. CDR3 region: CASSLVGEGIAKNIQYF. CDR3 in DNA: TGTGCCAGCAGCTTAGTGGGGGAGGGAATAGCCAAAAACATTCAGTACTTC.

Notes on this clone: The same CDR3 also results from other DNA sequences found in this sample. This chain links TRBV7-2 with TRBJ2-5, with a weak D call TRBD1 (5 bases). V was shortened by 5 bases and J by 4 bases, with 8 bases between the two germline ends. Germline lookup yields CDR1 SGHTA and CDR2 FQGNSA. The CDR3 sequence is 12 residues long. In nucleotides, the CDR3 is TGTGCCAGCAGCCTCCAGGGAGAGACCCAGTACTTC. It codes for CASSLQGETQYF.

This clone has just a few counts. The V call is TRBV18, the J call TRBJ2-7; D is ambiguous. From germline, CDR1 is KGHSH and CDR2 LQKENI. This CDR3 comprises 13 residues. V was pared by 4 bases and J by 3 bases, with 10 bases between. CDR3 sequence reads: CASSRQNYYEQYF. CDR3 DNA: TGTGCCAGCTCACGCCAGAATTACTACGAGCAGTACTTC.

A single count supports this clone. J is TRBJ2-6 and V is TRBV5-1; no firm D call. This CDR3 has 18 amino acids. Trimming took 4 bases from V and 0 from J, leaving 17 bases between them. Looked up from germline, CDR1 is SGHRS and CDR2 is YFSETQ. CDR3 region: CASSNLYSASSGANVLTF. The CDR3 region has the DNA TGCGCCAGCAGCAACTTGTACAGCGCGTCCTCTGGGGCCAACGTCCTGACTTTC.

The CDR3 nucleotides are TGTGCCAGCAGCTTAGAGGGCCAGGGTGAGCAGTTCTTC. Translated: CASSLEGQGEQFF. The V call is TRBV11-2, the J call TRBJ2-1; possibly TRBD1 for D (5 bases). The CDR3 runs 13 residues. V gave up 0 bases and J gave up 9 bases, with 9 bases separating them. CDR1 and CDR2 from the germline V gene are SGHAT and FQNNGV.

With regard to this clone: Other DNA sequences in this specimen translate into the identical CDR3. The chain has TRBV18 and TRBJ2-5; tentative D call: TRBD2 (5 bases). CDR1 and CDR2 (germline): KGHSH, LQKENI. Trimming removed 6 bases from V and 2 bases from J, with 10 bases in between. The CDR3 covers 13 residues. The CDR3 region is CASSPGVQETQYF. The CDR3 DNA is TGTGCCAGCTCTCCCGGGGTTCAAGAGACCCAGTACTTC.

This rearrangement joins TRBV6-6 to TRBJ2-3; D might be TRBD1 (6 bases). CDR3 length: 16 amino acids. Germline V gene sequence: CDR1 MNHNY, CDR2 SVGAGI (reference sequence). Trimming took 6 bases from V and 2 from J, leaving 18 bases between them. The CDR3 DNA is TGTGCCAGCAGCCCTCGCCGGGACACAACCACAGATACGCAGTATTTT. Residues: CASSPRRDTTTDTQYF.